The 24 T cell receptor beta chains in this list originate from one sample, sequenced in a study of T cell responses to AZD1222 COVID-19 vaccine. Clones were sequenced by immunoSEQ multiplex PCR, and TCRdb holds only the in-frame ones, with some missing. The sample lists some 120,000 clones; over 75% were seen once. The sequenced sample was peripheral blood, obtained on day 0 of MenACWY control vaccination. The receptors stem from an adult in good health.

The V and J genes are TRBV2 and TRBJ1-5; the D gene is possibly TRBD1 (6 bases). Germline-derived CDR1 and CDR2 are SNHLY and FYNNEI. The CDR3 runs to 16 residues. With 8 bases removed from V and 1 base from J, the gap between germline ends came to 18 bases. The CDR3 sequence: CASSGGGPMSNQPQHF. For the CDR3, the DNA is TGTGCCAGCTCCGGAGGGGGGCCGATGAGCAATCAGCCCCAGCATTTT.

The rearrangement uses TRBV7-3 and TRBJ2-7; D unclear. The CDR3 covers 13 residues. Germline CDR1 SGHTA, CDR2 FQGTGA. V was shortened by 2 bases and J by 6 bases, with 11 bases between the two germline ends. The CDR3 nucleotides read TGTGCCAGCAGCTTAGGCAGGCACGGCGAGCAGTACTTC. Encoded protein: CASSLGRHGEQYF.

V and J are TRBV19 and TRBJ2-2; tentatively, D is TRBD2 (7 bases). From germline, CDR1 is LNHDA and CDR2 SQIVND (reference sequence). Trimming removed 7 bases at V and 4 bases at J, with 19 bases between. This CDR3 spans 16 amino acids. CDR3 in amino acids: CASTPWGGLGTGELFF. As DNA, the CDR3 is TGTGCCAGTACCCCCTGGGGGGGGCTGGGCACCGGGGAGCTGTTTTTT.

The gene calls are TRBV5-1 and TRBJ1-2; 7 bases agree with TRBD1. The junction had 15 bases not matched to a gene; V was cut back by 6 bases and J by 1 base. The CDR3 sequence is 17 residues long. Germline CDR1 SGHRS, CDR2 YFSETQ. The CDR3 DNA reads as TGCGCCAGCACCGGAGGGTCCGGGACAGTCTATAACTATGGCTACACCTTC. It is translated as CASTGGSGTVYNYGYTF.

The chain joins TRBV18 to TRBJ2-6, with D uncertain. The CDR3 is 13 residues long. CDR1 is KGHSH, CDR2 LQKENI, per germline. Between the trimmed V and J ends, which lost 0 bases and 11 bases, there was a span of 8 bases. Written as DNA, the CDR3 is TGTGCCAGCTCACCACCAGGACCTTACGTCCTGACTTTC. The encoded protein is CASSPPGPYVLTF.

The chain is built from TRBV18 and TRBJ2-5; 7 bases map to TRBD2. Germline CDR1 and CDR2: KGHSH and LQKENI. There are 17 residues in the CDR3. J lost 0 bases, V lost 0 bases, and 7 bases had no gene match. This CDR3 reads CASSPPATRGYQETQYF. Written as DNA, the CDR3 is TGTGCCAGCTCACCACCGGCAACGCGGGGGTACCAAGAGACCCAGTACTTC.

This clone has only one observation. CDR3 sequence: CASSSLGANTGELFF. For the CDR3, the DNA is TGTGCCAGCAGTTCTTTGGGGGCCAACACCGGGGAGCTGTTTTTT. The V call is TRBV6-2 or TRBV6-3, the J call TRBJ2-2; D possibly corresponds to TRBD1 (6 bases). CDR1 and CDR2 (germline): MNHEY, SVGEGT. V was pared by 4 bases and J by 2 bases, with 11 bases between. The CDR3 has 15 residues.

This chain joins TRBV7-6 and TRBJ2-7; D could derive from TRBD1 or TRBD2 (6 bases each). CDR1 SGHVS and CDR2 FNYEAQ come from the germline V gene. Trimming removed 1 base from V and 1 base from J, with 14 bases in between. The CDR3 is 16 amino acids. The CDR3 nucleotides read TGTGCCAGCAGCTTAGGAGGGGGGCCCAAATCCTACGAGCAGTACTTC. Its translation: CASSLGGGPKSYEQYF.

The chain couples TRBV28 to TRBJ2-5; perhaps TRBD2 as D (5 bases). CDR3 length: 13 residues. V was cut by 5 bases and J by 8 bases, with 15 bases left in between. Germline CDR1 reads MDHEN; CDR2 reads SYDVKM. The DNA for the CDR3 is TGTGCCAGCAGTCCTCCGGACTCCGCCACCCAGTACTTC. Translating gives CASSPPDSATQYF.

J is TRBJ2-1 and V is TRBV11-3; TRBD1 is a possible D gene (6 bases). Trimming shortened V by 0 bases and J by 10 bases, and 16 bases separated the two germline ends. Germline loops: CDR1 SGHNT, CDR2 YENEEA. This CDR3 is 15 amino acids long. The CDR3 spells CASSLEGTGLAEQFF. In DNA form, the CDR3 reads TGTGCCAGCAGCTTAGAGGGTACAGGGCTGGCCGAGCAGTTCTTC.

The chain joins TRBV4-2 to TRBJ2-2; D remains unclear. This CDR3 is 16 amino acids long. Trimming took off 0 bases at V and 5 bases at J, with 13 bases between the two ends. From germline, CDR1 is LGHNA and CDR2 YNFKEQ. The DNA for the CDR3 is TGTGCCAGCAGCCAAGAATTGGCCGTAGTAACCGGGGAGCTGTTTTTT. The encoded protein is CASSQELAVVTGELFF.

This clone has more than one count but fewer than ten. The chain has TRBV7-6 and TRBJ1-6; tentatively, D is TRBD1 (5 bases). Trimming shortened V by 5 bases and J by 7 bases, and 18 bases separated the two germline ends. The CDR3 sequence is 16 residues long. The germline CDR1 and CDR2 sequences are SGHVS and FNYEAQ. CDR3 in DNA: TGTGCCAGCAGCCCAATGGGGACCGCCGCCAATTCACCCCTCCACTTT. Protein product: CASSPMGTAANSPLHF.

The chain is built from TRBV3-1 (or the pseudogene TRBV3-2) and TRBJ2-4, with D perhaps matching TRBD1 or TRBD2 (5 bases each). V was pared by 5 bases and J by 9 bases, with 17 bases between. The CDR3 totals 14 residues. CDR1 and CDR2 from the germline V gene are LGHDT and YNNKEL (reference sequence). The CDR3 here is CASSTTASQTIQYF. DNA of the CDR3: TGTGCCAGCAGCACGACAGCTAGCCAGACCATTCAGTACTTC.

This chain connects TRBV7-2 to TRBJ2-7; tentatively, D is TRBD2 (5 bases). CDR1 SGHTA and CDR2 FQGNSA come from the germline V gene. The V and J ends lost 1 base and 7 bases respectively, with 20 bases between them. The CDR3 is 16 amino acids. CDR3: CASSLESRDLRGEQYF. CDR3 bases: TGTGCCAGCAGCTTAGAGTCCCGAGACCTCCGAGGGGAGCAGTACTTC.

The rearrangement uses TRBV18 and TRBJ2-7; 12 positions agree with TRBD2. Unmatched junction bases numbered 12, after V lost 3 bases and J lost 0 bases. This CDR3 comprises 19 residues. Germline V gene lookup returns CDR1 KGHSH and CDR2 LQKENI. CDR3 coding DNA: TGTGCCAGCTCACCCAAAGTACTAGCGGGGGGTTCGAGCTCCTACGAGCAGTACTTC. Protein product: CASSPKVLAGGSSSYEQYF.

The chain employs TRBV25-1 and TRBJ2-2; D remains unclear. This CDR3 spans 14 amino acids. Trimming removed 3 bases from V and 8 bases from J, with 13 bases in between. The germline V gene encodes CDR1 MGHDK and CDR2 SYGVNS. The CDR3 sequence: CASSEVGRMGELFF. The CDR3 DNA follows: TGTGCCAGCAGTGAGGTCGGAAGAATGGGGGAGCTGTTTTTT. Filled out from reference TRBV25-1 and TRBJ2-2, the complete variable domain reads EADIYQTPRYLVIGTGKKITLECSQTMGHDKMYWYQQDPGMELHLIHYSYGVNSTEKGDLSSESTVSRIRTEHFPLTLESARPSHTSQYLCASSEVGRMGELFFGEGSRLTVL.

The rearrangement uses TRBV5-1 and TRBJ1-1, with 7 bases aligning to TRBD1. V dropped 4 bases and J dropped 5; count of bases not matched to a gene: 14. Per the germline V gene, CDR1 is SGHRS and CDR2 is YFSETQ. The CDR3 has 16 residues. The CDR3 DNA is TGCGCCAGCAGCCCGACGACAGGGTGGTCGACGACTGAAGCTTTCTTT. This gives the protein CASSPTTGWSTTEAFF.

The rearrangement uses TRBV27 and TRBJ2-1; the D is unclear. Trimming cost V 1 base and J 7 bases, with 5 bases left between them. CDR3 size: 12 residues. CDR1 MNHEY and CDR2 SMNVEV come from the germline V gene (reference sequence). The CDR3 is CASSLLGNEQFF. For the CDR3, the DNA is TGTGCCAGCAGTTTATTAGGGAATGAGCAGTTCTTC.

The genes are TRBV10-1 and TRBJ1-1, with D unresolved. Germline CDR1 reads WNHNN; CDR2 reads SYGVQD (reference sequence). The ends were cut back, 8 bases at V and 4 bases at J, with 14 bases in the middle. This CDR3 is 13 amino acids long. The CDR3 sequence is CASEFWQTTEAFF. The CDR3 region has the DNA TGCGCCAGCGAATTTTGGCAGACCACTGAAGCTTTCTTT.

The chain combines TRBV10-3 with TRBJ1-1; TRBD1 is a possible D gene (5 bases). V was shortened by 1 base and J by 1 base, with 13 bases between the two germline ends. This CDR3 spans 16 amino acids. Per the germline V gene, CDR1 is ENHRY and CDR2 is SYGVKD. The CDR3 bases are TGTGCCATCAGTGAGTTGGTGGTTAGGGGGAACACTGAAGCTTTCTTT. This codes for CAISELVVRGNTEAFF.

The chain is built from TRBV11-2 and TRBJ2-5, with unresolved D. V lost 5 bases to trimming and J lost 2 bases, with 15 bases between them. The CDR3 totals 15 residues. CDR1 is SGHAT, CDR2 FQNNGV, per germline. The CDR3 DNA reads TGTGCCAGCAGCGCCCGCGTGGGCAGGCAAGAGACCCAGTACTTC. Translated, it gives CASSARVGRQETQYF.

The chain has TRBV19 and TRBJ1-1; D is unclear. Trimming removed 7 bases at V and 3 bases at J, with 12 bases between. The germline gives CDR1 LNHDA, CDR2 SQIVND (reference sequence). The CDR3 has 13 amino acids. CDR3 residues: CASTPQSDTEAFF. For the CDR3, the DNA is TGTGCCAGTACCCCCCAGTCGGACACTGAAGCTTTCTTT.

The genes are TRBV18 and TRBJ2-7, with 9 bases lining up with TRBD2. Trimming cost V 3 bases and J 4 bases; bases outside gene matches: 7. CDR1 is KGHSH, CDR2 LQKENI, per germline. The CDR3 runs 15 residues. Here the CDR3 DNA reads TGTGCCAGCTCACCGTTAGCGGGGGAGAAATACGAGCAGTACTTC. It specifies CASSPLAGEKYEQYF.

This chain connects TRBV19 to TRBJ1-5, with no clear D. Trimming took off 5 bases at V and 2 bases at J, with 16 bases between the two ends. Per the germline V gene, CDR1 is LNHDA and CDR2 is SQIVND (reference sequence). This CDR3 has 16 amino acids. The CDR3 is CASSSGGYRGNQPQHF. The CDR3 DNA reads as TGTGCCAGTAGTTCTGGTGGCTATAGGGGCAATCAGCCCCAGCATTTT.